Below are 27 T cell receptor beta chains sequenced from a single sample in a study of T-cell reconstitution after alpha-beta-depleted transplantation in children. Unique molecular identifiers were built into the TCRbeta library. TCRdb independently ran MiXCR on the PCR reads; one entry per CDR3 protein. The sample includes fewer than 500,000 distinct CDR3 sequences, over 40% of them seen just once. This specimen consisted of PBMCs, obtained before TCRalphabeta/CD19-depleted stem cell transplant. All receptors derive from a girl aged 2 to 9 with aplastic anemia, due to receive a stem cell transplant.

The chain joins TRBV7-8 to TRBJ1-5, with D possibly TRBD1 on 6 matching bases. Germline V gene sequence: CDR1 SGHVS, CDR2 FQNEAQ. V was trimmed by 5 bases and J by 1 base, leaving 12 bases between them. The CDR3 is 15 amino acids. CDR3 residues: CASSVTGLSNQPQHF. CDR3 bases: TGTGCCAGCAGCGTCACAGGGTTAAGCAATCAGCCCCAGCATTTT.

V and J are TRBV29-1 and TRBJ2-1, with D possibly matching TRBD2 (5 bases). This CDR3 has 13 amino acids. From germline, CDR1 is SQVTM and CDR2 ANQGSEA. V was shortened by 7 bases and J by 5 bases, with 15 bases between the two germline ends. The CDR3 nucleotides are TGCAGCGGACGTCGCGGGCTCAACAATGAGCAGTTCTTC. Protein product: CSGRRGLNNEQFF.

The count of this clonotype is one. The chain couples TRBV4-1 to TRBJ2-3; the match to TRBD2 covers 9 bases. V lost 4 bases and J lost 0; bases outside the gene matches: 14. The CDR3 length is 19 residues. The V gene's germline CDR1 is MGHRA and CDR2 YSYEKL. CDR3 nucleotides: TGCGCCAGCAGCCGAGCGGGCCCTCTAGCGGGGTCCAGCACAGATACGCAGTATTTT. This translates into CASSRAGPLAGSSTDTQYF.

This clonotype was counted at least ten times. The genes are TRBV27 and TRBJ2-3, with TRBD2 identical over 9 bases. Losses at the gene ends were 5 bases for V and 3 bases for J; bases not matched to a gene: 9. Germline CDR1 reads MNHEY; CDR2 reads SMNVEV (reference sequence). The length of the CDR3 is 16 residues. The DNA of the CDR3 is TGTGCCAGCAGTCCCGTAGGACTAGCGTTAACAGATACGCAGTATTTT. This translates into CASSPVGLALTDTQYF.

The chain carries TRBV4-2 and TRBJ2-3; 12 positions agree with TRBD2. Germline CDR1 and CDR2: LGHNA and YNFKEQ. The CDR3 sequence is 19 residues long. V was pared by 0 bases and J by 0 bases, with 7 bases of the junction left unmatched. The DNA for the CDR3 is TGTGCCAGCAGCCAAGAGGCTAGCGGGGGGGTCACTAGCACAGATACGCAGTATTTT. Translating gives CASSQEASGGVTSTDTQYF.

J is TRBJ2-4 and V is TRBV12-3 or TRBV12-4, with TRBD1 matching over 8 bases. With 4 bases clipped from V and 9 bases from J, the junction kept 8 bases outside the gene matches. The CDR3 consists of 14 residues. The CDR3 region has the DNA TGTGCCAGCAGTTCCCCGGGACAGGTTCTCATTCAGTACTTC. Translated, it gives CASSSPGQVLIQYF.

In this sample, this clonotype turned up many times. The J gene is TRBJ2-1, the V gene TRBV5-1; D call uncertain. This CDR3 has 14 residues. Between the trimmed V and J ends, which lost 0 bases and 4 bases, there was a span of 8 bases. In germline, CDR1 is SGHRS, CDR2 YFSETQ. The DNA of the CDR3 is TGCGCCAGCAGCTTGGGCCCGATATACAATGAGCAGTTCTTC. This encodes CASSLGPIYNEQFF.

This sequence joins TRBV30 and TRBJ2-7; D perhaps matches TRBD2 (7 bases). The germline gives CDR1 GTSNPN, CDR2 SVGIG (reference sequence). The CDR3 sequence is 13 residues long. The ends were cut back, 4 bases at V and 6 bases at J, with 16 bases in the middle. CDR3 in amino acids: CAWTNVRGGEQYF. The CDR3 region has the DNA TGTGCCTGGACCAACGTGAGGGGGGGCGAGCAGTACTTC.

In its sample, this clonotype was seen many times. The rearrangement joins TRBV28 to TRBJ2-5; TRBD2 is a possible D gene (5 bases). Deletions cut 5 bases from V and 6 bases from J, with 10 bases between. CDR1 MDHEN and CDR2 SYDVKM come from the germline V gene. This CDR3 contains 12 residues. The CDR3 sequence is CASSTSVQTQYF. CDR3 DNA sequence: TGTGCCAGCAGTACTAGTGTTCAGACCCAGTACTTC.

This clonotype ranks as medium-sized. The rearrangement links TRBV28 to TRBJ2-7, with a tentative D call TRBD2 (5 bases). The V end lost 3 bases, the J end lost 3 bases, and 12 bases lay between the germline ends. There are 14 residues in the CDR3. The germline gives CDR1 MDHEN, CDR2 SYDVKM. CDR3 loop: CASSFPGSGYEQYF. Here the CDR3 DNA reads TGTGCCAGCAGTTTCCCGGGGAGCGGCTACGAGCAGTACTTC.

There are a few counts of this clonotype. J is TRBJ2-1 and V is TRBV11-2, with no clear D. CDR3 length equals 14 residues. From germline, CDR1 is SGHAT and CDR2 FQNNGV. Trimming removed 3 bases at V and 7 bases at J, with 13 bases between. This CDR3 is CASSFVRARNEQFF. CDR3 DNA: TGTGCCAGCAGCTTCGTTAGAGCTAGGAATGAGCAGTTCTTC.

The rearrangement uses TRBV4-1 and TRBJ1-5; no definite D call. This CDR3 contains 17 residues. From germline, CDR1 is MGHRA and CDR2 YSYEKL. Trimming pared 0 bases from V and 0 bases from J, leaving 12 bases between. The CDR3 spells CASSQETVSYSNQPQHF. The CDR3 bases are TGCGCCAGCAGCCAAGAGACGGTCTCCTATAGCAATCAGCCCCAGCATTTT.

This clonotype was counted between two and nine times. The chain is built from TRBV20-1 and TRBJ2-7, with 9 nucleotides matching TRBD1. CDR3 length: 17 amino acids. From germline, CDR1 is DFQATT and CDR2 SNEGSKA (reference sequence). The junction had 15 bases not matched to a gene; V was cut back by 6 bases and J by 0 bases. The CDR3 DNA reads as TGCAGTGCCATTCGGACTTACAGGGGGCCCAGCTCCTACGAGCAGTACTTC. Residues: CSAIRTYRGPSSYEQYF.

This clonotype has a count of ten or more. The chain couples TRBV9 to TRBJ2-6; no definite D call. Germline CDR1 is SGDLS and CDR2 is YYNGEE. The CDR3 covers 15 residues. V lost 4 bases and J lost 4, with 12 bases in between. The CDR3 loop reads CASSFSAAGANVLTF. The CDR3 nucleotides are TGTGCCAGCAGCTTTTCGGCGGCCGGGGCCAACGTCCTGACTTTC.

This clonotype was recorded at least ten times. This rearrangement joins TRBV12-3 or TRBV12-4 to TRBJ2-7; unclear D gene. This CDR3 spans 11 amino acids. V was cut by 3 bases and J by 6 bases, with 6 bases left in between. As DNA, the CDR3 is TGTGCCAGCAGTTTCGGTGTCGAGCAGTACTTC. Protein sequence: CASSFGVEQYF.

V usage is TRBV5-6 and J usage is TRBJ2-7; D not certain. The germline V gene has CDR1 SGHDT and CDR2 YYEEEE. The CDR3 is 16 residues long. Trimming stripped 4 bases from V and 0 bases from J, with 17 bases between. The CDR3 spells CASSPEGDTNSYEQYF. Here the CDR3 DNA reads TGTGCCAGCAGCCCTGAAGGTGACACTAACTCCTACGAGCAGTACTTC.

On this clonotype: Sequence at one end of the junction differs from germline and may be a read error. The chain employs TRBV6-2 or TRBV6-3 and TRBJ2-1; 10 nucleotides align to TRBD2. Germline values: CDR1 MNHEY, CDR2 SVGEGT. The CDR3 covers 15 residues. The CDR3 protein is CASSFGPPSGSEKFF. The DNA for the CDR3 is TGTGCCAGCAGTTTCGGTCCCCCTAGCGGGAGTGAGAAGTTCTTC.

This chain uses TRBV5-1 with TRBJ2-4, with 9 positions matching TRBD1. After removal of 4 bases from V and 5 bases from J, the junction contained 4 bases not matched to a gene. CDR1 and CDR2 (germline): SGHRS, YFSETQ. This CDR3 spans 14 amino acids. CDR3 coding DNA: TGCGCCAGCAGCCCAGGGACAGGGCAAAACATTCAGTACTTC. As protein: CASSPGTGQNIQYF. The full variable domain, completed using reference TRBV5-1 and TRBJ2-4, is KAGVTQTPRYLIKTRGQQVTLSCSPISGHRSVSWYQQTPGQGLQFLFEYFSETQRNKGNFPGRFSGRQFSNSRSEMNVSTLELGDSALYLCASSPGTGQNIQYFGAGTRLSVL.

In its sample, this clonotype was seen many times. The chain links TRBV29-1 to TRBJ2-3; D is perhaps TRBD1 (6 bases). Germline lookup yields CDR1 SQVTM and CDR2 ANQGSEA. V was shortened by 4 bases and J by 2 bases, with 10 bases between the two germline ends. CDR3 length: 13 amino acids. The CDR3 reads CSVAGVLTDTQYF. In DNA form, the CDR3 reads TGCAGCGTTGCAGGGGTGCTCACAGATACGCAGTATTTT.

This clonotype has a handful of counts. This chain joins TRBV12-3 or TRBV12-4 and TRBJ2-3; D gene ambiguous. The CDR3 sequence is 13 residues long. Trimming stripped 0 bases from V and 8 bases from J, with 9 bases between. CDR3 amino acids: CASSLALWGTQYF. CDR3 in DNA: TGTGCCAGCAGTTTAGCGCTATGGGGTACGCAGTATTTT.

V gene TRBV5-1 combines with J gene TRBJ2-5; TRBD2 aligns across 13 bases. Germline assignment: CDR1 SGHRS and CDR2 YFSETQ. CDR3 length: 15 residues. V lost 4 bases and J lost 4; bases outside the gene matches: 4. Here the CDR3 reads CASSRTSGSGETQYF. CDR3 DNA sequence: TGCGCCAGCAGCAGGACTAGCGGGAGCGGAGAGACCCAGTACTTC.

The chain uses TRBV30 and TRBJ2-5; 8 positions agree with TRBD1. The CDR3 consists of 12 residues. Germline CDR1 and CDR2: GTSNPN and SVGIG (reference sequence). The ends lost 7 bases at V and 5 bases at J; junction bases unmatched: 6. Here the CDR3 DNA reads TGTGCCTCCCGCAGGGGGCATGAGACCCAGTACTTC. Its protein is CASRRGHETQYF. Full variable domain (missing parts from reference TRBV30 and TRBJ2-5): SQTIHQWPATLVQPVGSPLSLECTVEGTSNPNLYWYRQAAGRGLQLLFYSVGIGQISSEVPQNLSASRPQDRQFILSSKKLLLSDSGFYLCASRRGHETQYFGPGTRLLVL.

V and J are TRBV12-3 or TRBV12-4 and TRBJ2-1, with no clear D. V lost 3 bases and J 0 bases, leaving 15 bases between the germline ends. The CDR3 totals 17 residues. Written as DNA, the CDR3 is TGTGCCAGCAGTTTGCCCAGGAGCCCAAGCTCCTACAATGAGCAGTTCTTC. It is translated as CASSLPRSPSSYNEQFF.

This clonotype was detected ten times or more. V usage is TRBV18 and J usage is TRBJ2-7; D may be TRBD1 (6 bases). The germline CDR1 and CDR2 sequences are KGHSH and LQKENI. CDR3 length: 13 residues. Trimming pared 2 bases from V and 4 bases from J, leaving 9 bases between. CDR3 sequence (DNA): TGTGCCAGCTCACCAGCGCAGGGGTACGAGCAGTACTTC. As protein: CASSPAQGYEQYF.

This rearrangement joins TRBV7-2 to TRBJ2-3; TRBD2 matches at 8 bases. With V trimmed by 1 base and J by 6 bases, 6 bases remained unmatched. The CDR3 spans 15 residues. Germline-derived CDR1 and CDR2 are SGHTA and FQGNSA. CDR3 region: CASSLGAGGQDTQYF. CDR3 nucleotide sequence: TGTGCCAGCAGCTTAGGGGCGGGGGGTCAGGATACGCAGTATTTT.

Turning to this clonotype: Its ends do not fully match the called genes, so a read error is possible. The rearrangement joins TRBV29-1 to TRBJ2-1; 16 positions agree with TRBD2. Germline values: CDR1 SQVTM, CDR2 ANQGSEA. This CDR3 has 17 amino acids. CDR3 in DNA: TGCAGCGCTGAAGGGAGGGGGACTAGCGGGAGGGCCAATGAGCAGTTCTTC. Translating it yields CSAEGRGTSGRANEQFF.

This clonotype is labeled medium-sized. V and J are TRBV14 and TRBJ2-3; D may be TRBD2 (6 bases). Germline CDR1 and CDR2: SGHDN and FVKESK. V shed 4 bases and J shed 6 bases, with 14 bases lying between them. The CDR3 consists of 14 residues. The CDR3 region is CASSPLGGRDTQYF. The CDR3 nucleotides read TGTGCCAGCAGCCCCCTCGGAGGGAGGGATACGCAGTATTTT.